One TCR beta chain is described in this entry. Trimming removed 5 bases at V and 1 base at J, with 9 bases between. Germline CDR1 is SQVTM and CDR2 is ANQGSEA. The CDR3 contains 13 residues. The data stem from a study of blood T cell repertoires in COVID-19. On the study more broadly: Whether acute or convalescent, the COVID-19 samples came from the United States, Italy and Spain. Nucleic acid was either cDNA or gDNA, and it came from T cells, B-cell-depleted T cells, or PBMCs.

In the original analysis: Scientists estimated how many nucleated cells there were by amplifying reference gene primers. Sequencing was performed with immunoSEQ multiplex PCR; in TCRdb, only in-frame clones are kept and a portion is missing. V and J calls and clone size follow that table, whereas D and trimming were derived from the DNA. In the table there are 90,000 to 150,000 clones, approximately 87% of which are singletons. The sequence derives from a man in his 60s with acute or convalescent COVID-19. The sequencing sample was made of peripheral blood. The chain links TRBV29-1 to TRBJ1-5; maybe TRBD1 (6 bases). CDR3 amino acids: CSVQQGSNQPQHF. The CDR3, as DNA: TGCAGCGTTCAACAGGGAAGCAATCAGCCCCAGCATTTT.